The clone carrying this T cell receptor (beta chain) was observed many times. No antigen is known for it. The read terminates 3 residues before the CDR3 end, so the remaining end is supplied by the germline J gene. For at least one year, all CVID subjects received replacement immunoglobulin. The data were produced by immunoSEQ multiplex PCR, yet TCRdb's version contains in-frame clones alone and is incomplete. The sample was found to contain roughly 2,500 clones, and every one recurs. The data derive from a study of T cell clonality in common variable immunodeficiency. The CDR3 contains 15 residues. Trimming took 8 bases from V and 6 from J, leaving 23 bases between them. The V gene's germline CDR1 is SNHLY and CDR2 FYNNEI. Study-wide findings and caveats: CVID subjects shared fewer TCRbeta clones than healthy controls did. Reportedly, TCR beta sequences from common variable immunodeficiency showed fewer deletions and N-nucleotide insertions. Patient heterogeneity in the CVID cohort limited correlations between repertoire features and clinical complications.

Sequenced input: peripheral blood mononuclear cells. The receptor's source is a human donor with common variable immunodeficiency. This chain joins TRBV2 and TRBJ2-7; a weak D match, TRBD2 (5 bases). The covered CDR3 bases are TGTGCCAGCGAACTAGAACGGGGATCCAACGGCGAG. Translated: CASELERGSNGE. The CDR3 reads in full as CASELERGSNGEQYF. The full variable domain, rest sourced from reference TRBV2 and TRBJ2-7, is EPEVTQTPSHQVTQMGQEVILRCVPISNHLYFYWYRQILGQKVEFLVSFYNNEISEKSEIFDDQFSVERPDGSNFTLKIRSTKLEDSAMYFCASELERGSNGEQYFGPGTRLTVT.